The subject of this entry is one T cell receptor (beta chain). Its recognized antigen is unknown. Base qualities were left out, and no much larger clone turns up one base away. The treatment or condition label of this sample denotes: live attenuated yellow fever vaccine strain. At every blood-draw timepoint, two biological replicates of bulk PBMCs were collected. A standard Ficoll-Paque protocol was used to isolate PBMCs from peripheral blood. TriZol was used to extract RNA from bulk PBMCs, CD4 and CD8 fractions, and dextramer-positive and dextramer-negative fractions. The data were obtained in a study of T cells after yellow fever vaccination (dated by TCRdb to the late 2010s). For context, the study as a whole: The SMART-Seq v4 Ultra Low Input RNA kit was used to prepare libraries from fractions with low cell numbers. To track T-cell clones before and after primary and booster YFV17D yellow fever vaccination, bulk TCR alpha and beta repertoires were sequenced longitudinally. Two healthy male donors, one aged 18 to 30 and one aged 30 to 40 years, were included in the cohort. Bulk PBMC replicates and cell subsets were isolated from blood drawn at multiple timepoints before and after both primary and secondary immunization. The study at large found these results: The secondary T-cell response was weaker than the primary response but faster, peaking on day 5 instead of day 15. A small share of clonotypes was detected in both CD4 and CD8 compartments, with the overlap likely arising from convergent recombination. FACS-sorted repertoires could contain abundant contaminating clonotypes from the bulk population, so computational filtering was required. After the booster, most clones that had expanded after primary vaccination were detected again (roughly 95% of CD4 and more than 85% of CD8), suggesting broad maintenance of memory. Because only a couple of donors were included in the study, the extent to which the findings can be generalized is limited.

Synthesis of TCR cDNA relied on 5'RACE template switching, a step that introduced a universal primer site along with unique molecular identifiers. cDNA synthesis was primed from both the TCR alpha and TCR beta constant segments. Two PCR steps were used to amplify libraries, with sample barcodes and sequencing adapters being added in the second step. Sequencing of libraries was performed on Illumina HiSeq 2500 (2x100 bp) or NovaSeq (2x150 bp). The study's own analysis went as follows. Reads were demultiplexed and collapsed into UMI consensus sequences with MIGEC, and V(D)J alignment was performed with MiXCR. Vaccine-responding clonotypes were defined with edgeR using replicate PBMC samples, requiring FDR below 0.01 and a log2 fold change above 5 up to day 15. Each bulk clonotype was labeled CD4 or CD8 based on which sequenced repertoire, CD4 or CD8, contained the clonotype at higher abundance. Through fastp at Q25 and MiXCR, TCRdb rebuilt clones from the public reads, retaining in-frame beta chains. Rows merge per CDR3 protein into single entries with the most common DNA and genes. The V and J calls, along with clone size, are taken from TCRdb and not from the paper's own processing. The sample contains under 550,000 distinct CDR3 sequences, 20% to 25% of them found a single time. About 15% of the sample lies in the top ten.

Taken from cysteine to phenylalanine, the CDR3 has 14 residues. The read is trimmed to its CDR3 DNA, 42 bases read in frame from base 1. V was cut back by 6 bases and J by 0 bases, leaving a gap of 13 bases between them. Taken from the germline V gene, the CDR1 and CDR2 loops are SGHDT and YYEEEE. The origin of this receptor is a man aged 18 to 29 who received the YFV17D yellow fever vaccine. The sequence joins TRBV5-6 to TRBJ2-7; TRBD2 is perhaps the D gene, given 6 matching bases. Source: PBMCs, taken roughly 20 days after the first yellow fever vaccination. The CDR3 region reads CASTPGGSSYEQYF. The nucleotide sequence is TGTGCCAGCACCCCCGGGGGTAGCTCCTACGAGCAGTACTTC.